The 10 T cell receptor beta chains reported below all come from one sample, sequenced in a study of Tregs in tolerant kidney transplant recipients (dated by TCRdb to between 2017 and 2020). Related donors were used in the transplants with nonmyeloablative bone marrow transplantation, and mixed chimerism was transient in the human trials. The method behind the library was the immunoSEQ multiplex PCR assay. Drawn from immuneACCESS, this table holds only the in-frame rearrangements with V and J called that TCRdb kept. Clones are partly lost; checked studies trace under half to an unresolved V gene and leave the rest unexplained. The sample table contains 100,000 or so clones; only one count was recorded for roughly 93% of them. The top ten hold around 1.6% of the sample. Source: CD4+ T cells from blood (PBMCs), taken 12 months after the transplant. These TCRs come from a human patient who received a combined kidney and bone marrow transplant. After transplantation, some T cells may belong to the graft donor instead of the recipient.

The rearrangement links TRBV7-2 to TRBJ2-1, with 10 nucleotides matching TRBD2. CDR3 size: 14 residues. Germline CDR1 reads SGHTA; CDR2 reads FQGNSA. Trimming cost V 7 bases and J 7 bases; bases outside gene matches: 7. The CDR3 here is CASTGTSERNEQFF. CDR3 sequence (DNA): TGTGCCAGCACGGGGACTAGCGAGAGGAATGAGCAGTTCTTC.

For this clone: This same CDR3 is encoded by further DNA sequences in the sample. The chain uses TRBV18 and TRBJ1-6, with 12 bases matching TRBD1. The CDR3 contains 16 residues. Trimming removed 3 bases from V and 10 bases from J; junction bases left unmatched: 7. CDR1 and CDR2 from the germline V gene are KGHSH and LQKENI. The CDR3 DNA sequence: TGTGCCAGCTCACCCCCCGGGACAGGGGGCGCCTCACCCCTCCACTTT. Encoded protein: CASSPPGTGGASPLHF.

This sequence joins TRBV10-3 and TRBJ2-5, with 7 bases that match TRBD1. Germline V gene lookup returns CDR1 ENHRY and CDR2 SYGVKD. Trimming at V came to 5 bases and at J to 5 bases, leaving 8 bases not matched to a gene. CDR3 length equals 14 residues. The CDR3 reads CAISRRQGDETQYF. DNA of the CDR3: TGTGCCATCAGTAGAAGACAGGGCGATGAGACCCAGTACTTC.

The sample holds a few counts of this clone. The rearrangement joins TRBV19 to TRBJ2-7, with D possibly matching TRBD2 (5 bases). Germline-derived CDR1 and CDR2 are LNHDA and SQIVND (reference sequence). The length of the CDR3 is 14 residues. Trimming cost V 9 bases and J 6 bases, with 21 bases left between them. CDR3 amino acids: CARHRRETNAEQYF. The CDR3 nucleotides read TGTGCCAGGCATCGCCGGGAAACCAACGCCGAGCAGTACTTC.

This clone was seen a handful of times. V usage is TRBV2 and J usage is TRBJ1-1; D is uncertain. This CDR3 comprises 14 residues. Germline-derived CDR1 and CDR2 are SNHLY and FYNNEI. V lost 4 bases to trimming and J lost 2 bases, with 11 bases between them. CDR3 in amino acids: CASSAGLLNTEAFF. Written as DNA, the CDR3 is TGTGCCAGCAGTGCAGGACTGCTAAACACTGAAGCTTTCTTT.

The chain uses TRBV6-5 and TRBJ2-5; 10 nucleotides align to TRBD1. The germline CDR1 and CDR2 sequences are MNHEY and SVGAGI. The CDR3 runs to 16 residues. J was trimmed by 2 bases and V by 0 bases; bases with no gene match: 3. The CDR3 reads CASSYSGQGGQETQYF. CDR3 coding DNA: TGTGCCAGCAGTTACTCAGGACAGGGGGGGCAAGAGACCCAGTACTTC.

The chain links TRBV10-3 to TRBJ2-2, with TRBD1 matching 11 bases. The trim removed 6 bases at V and 5 bases at J, leaving 8 bases unmatched. The CDR3 runs 16 residues. In germline, CDR1 is ENHRY, CDR2 SYGVKD. This chain's CDR3 is CAISTVGDRGTGELFF. The CDR3 DNA sequence: TGTGCCATCAGCACCGTAGGGGACAGGGGGACCGGGGAGCTGTTTTTT.

CDR3: CASGRSFQENTGELFF. In nucleotides, the CDR3 is TGTGCTAGTGGCCGATCGTTCCAGGAGAACACCGGGGAGCTGTTTTTT. V gene TRBV12-5 combines with J gene TRBJ2-2; D ambiguous. This CDR3 spans 16 amino acids. Germline V gene lookup returns CDR1 LGHNT and CDR2 FRNRAP. V shed 6 bases and J shed 1 base, with 15 bases lying between them.

The rearrangement joins TRBV11-3 to TRBJ2-7, with D perhaps matching TRBD1 (5 bases). This CDR3 has 16 amino acids. Trimming took 0 bases from V and 4 from J, leaving 16 bases between them. Germline V CDR1 and CDR2: SGHNT, YENEEA. This CDR3 reads CASSLDTPGQGYEQYF. CDR3 sequence (DNA): TGTGCCAGCAGCTTAGATACGCCAGGGCAAGGGTACGAGCAGTACTTC.

The rearrangement uses TRBV19 and TRBJ1-5; D remains unclear. CDR1 is LNHDA, CDR2 SQIVND, per germline (reference sequence). Trimming took 0 bases from V and 3 from J, leaving 15 bases between them. The CDR3 is 17 residues long. This CDR3 reads CASSIDLYRTVNQPQHF. CDR3 nucleotide sequence: TGTGCCAGTAGTATAGATTTGTACAGAACCGTCAATCAGCCCCAGCATTTT.